One sample yielded the 5 T cell receptor beta chains listed below, sequenced in a study of identical twins. TCRdb reprocessed the 5' RACE reads via MiXCR and lists one record per CDR3 protein. The table includes about 720,000 distinct CDR3 sequences, 8.5% to 9.5% detected once. The sample also formed part of further work on yellow fever vaccine responses in identical twins.

The specimen was PBMCs. These receptors all stem from a young woman in good health.

The V call is TRBV20-1, the J call TRBJ2-3; 8 bases agree with TRBD2. With 1 base clipped from V and 1 base from J, the junction kept 7 bases outside the gene matches. Looked up from germline, CDR1 is DFQATT and CDR2 is SNEGSKA (reference sequence). There are 16 residues in the CDR3. The CDR3 region is CSARVPGGAGTDTQYF. The CDR3 DNA reads as TGCAGTGCTAGAGTGCCCGGGGGGGCCGGCACAGATACGCAGTATTTT.

The chain carries TRBV7-6 and TRBJ2-5; D call uncertain. Trimming shortened V by 5 bases and J by 0 bases, and 13 bases separated the two germline ends. The CDR3 spans 15 residues. Germline V gene sequence: CDR1 SGHVS, CDR2 FNYEAQ. The CDR3 nucleotides are TGTGCCAGCAGCCCCCTAACTAAGTACCAAGAGACCCAGTACTTC. Translation gives CASSPLTKYQETQYF.

Only a few counts were recorded for this clonotype. The V call is TRBV20-1, the J call TRBJ2-5; D is unclear. The ends were cut back, 6 bases at V and 5 bases at J, with 16 bases in the middle. Germline loops: CDR1 DFQATT, CDR2 SNEGSKA (reference sequence). CDR3 length: 13 residues. The CDR3 is CSAFSVGFETQYF. CDR3 coding DNA: TGCAGTGCATTCTCGGTGGGTTTCGAGACCCAGTACTTC.

This clonotype was seen a handful of times. The rearrangement joins TRBV20-1 to TRBJ2-7, with 9 bases fitting TRBD1. Germline lookup yields CDR1 DFQATT and CDR2 SNEGSKA (reference sequence). The V segment lost 3 bases and the J segment 2 bases; nucleotides outside the gene matches: 5. CDR3 length: 14 amino acids. The CDR3 DNA is TGCAGTGCTAGTTCTCGGGACAGGGCCTACGAGCAGTACTTC. The encoded protein is CSASSRDRAYEQYF.

This clonotype has only a few counts. The J gene is TRBJ2-3, the V gene TRBV12-3 or TRBV12-4; the D gene could be TRBD1 or TRBD2 (6 bases each). Deletions cut 9 bases from V and 1 base from J, with 23 bases between. This CDR3 is 17 amino acids long. In DNA form, the CDR3 reads TGTGCCAGTGGGGGGCCTACTGGACTTGCCGGCACAGATACGCAGTATTTT. Translated, it gives CASGGPTGLAGTDTQYF.